This TCR beta chain was identified in a study of blood T cell repertoires in COVID-19 (TCRdb year 2020). In terms of the full investigation: Samples from collaborators originated in the United States, Italy and Spain and spanned both the acute and convalescent phases of COVID-19. The material from the prospective study consisted of cDNA or gDNA derived from T cells, B-cell-depleted T cells, or PBMCs. The samples were drawn from two sources: the first 160 participants of the ongoing ImmuneRACE study, and 1,254 subjects contributed by 6 global collaborators. Where HLA class I and class II types were available, the types were taken from metadata supplied by the sample provider, not from assay-based typing. The dataset comprised deeply sampled blood TCRbeta repertoires from subjects exposed to, actively infected with, or recovered from COVID-19. A freely available public database, intended as a resource for researchers studying the immune response to SARS-CoV-2, is where the repertoires were released. Sample metadata almost always included a de-identified subject ID, COVID-19 status, age in years and sex. Here is what the overall study found, with its caveats: The quantity of clinical and demographic metadata differed by source and by participant and was supplied without curation.

This clone was detected ten times or more. This receptor's antigen is unknown. The record has no base qualities; no much larger clone is one base away. The sample carries other DNA sequences with the same CDR3. TCRbeta CDR3 regions were amplified from genomic DNA by means of the immunoSEQ Assay, a bias-controlled multiplex PCR. On the authors' methods: The number of nucleated cells in each sample was estimated by amplification of reference gene primers within the assay. To quantify the absolute abundance of each unique TCRbeta CDR3 rearrangement, sequence reads were collapsed and filtered. For each sample, productive Simpson clonality was calculated as the square root of Simpson's diversity index across productive rearrangements. TCRdb took over this immuneACCESS table, retaining in-frame rearrangements with V and J assigned. Such tables are incomplete; in checked studies, under half of the missing clones stem from an unresolved V gene, and the remainder is unexplained. V and J calls and clone size are given by that table; D and trimming were obtained from the DNA. The sample table records 60,000 to 80,000 clones; about 91% of these occur just once. About 6.4% of the sample is held by the ten biggest clonotypes.

V and J are truncated by 2 bases and 7 bases respectively, leaving an intervening sequence of 9 bases. CDR3 length: 14 amino acids, cysteine to phenylalanine. Only the CDR3 DNA is retained, 42 bases long and in frame from the first base. The germline V gene encodes CDR1 LNHDA and CDR2 SQIVND (reference sequence). Collaborating institutions collected whole blood in K2EDTA tubes following their own protocols. For TCRbeta analysis, collaborator samples were shipped as frozen whole blood, as isolated PBMCs, or as DNA extracted from either sample type. This receptor was identified in a woman between 70 and 85 years old with acute or convalescent COVID-19. Recombination joined TRBV19 with TRBJ1-6; tentative D gene TRBD1, with 5 bases matching. The specimen was peripheral blood. For the CDR3, the sequence is CASSIQGGNSPLHF. The nucleotides are TGTGCCAGTAGTATACAGGGTGGAAATTCACCCCTCCACTTT.